These T cell receptor beta chains were read from a single sample in a study of blood T cell repertoires in COVID-19. Sequenced by immunoSEQ multiplex PCR; TCRdb stores in-frame clones only, minus some. The sample has 280,000 or so clones, 85% seen once. Sequencing used peripheral blood. The source of these receptors is a human donor in a cohort sampled during active COVID-19. Both conserved end residues are part of each CDR3. The D gene is left open where the match is weak. The size entry is marked missing in some rows and otherwise reads once, few, many or a size class.

J,V,D,size,CDR3,DNA
TRBJ2-7,TRBV20-1,TRBD1,-,CSASGTVIYEQYF,TGCAGTGCTAGTGGGACAGTAATCTACGAGCAGTACTTC
TRBJ1-5,TRBV15,-,-,CATSRVGSNQPQHF,TGTGCCACCAGCAGAGTTGGGAGTAATCAGCCCCAGCATTTT
TRBJ2-5,TRBV7-2,-,-,CASSYGSGETQYF,TGTGCCAGCAGCTATGGCAGCGGGGAGACCCAGTACTTC
TRBJ1-1,TRBV7-6,-,once,CASSSQTAGSATEAFF,TGTGCCAGCAGCTCCCAAACCGCAGGGTCGGCCACTGAAGCTTTCTTT
TRBJ1-6,TRBV11-2,-,-,CASSLGPGYNSPLHF,TGTGCCAGCAGCTTAGGGCCGGGTTATAATTCACCCCTCCACTTT
TRBJ2-5,TRBV12-3/TRBV12-4,-,-,CASSFAGKETQYF,TGTGCCAGCAGTTTTGCAGGGAAAGAGACCCAGTACTTC
TRBJ2-5,TRBV7-9,TRBD2,-,CASKYEASGRETQYF,TGTGCCAGCAAGTATGAGGCTAGCGGGAGGGAGACCCAGTACTTC
TRBJ2-3,TRBV7-2,-,-,CASSSSPGWTDTQYF,TGTGCCAGCAGCTCCTCGCCGGGTTGGACAGATACGCAGTATTTT
TRBJ1-1,TRBV6-5,-,-,CASSPAGGHTEAFF,TGTGCCAGCAGTCCCGCCGGGGGGCACACTGAAGCTTTCTTT
TRBJ2-3,TRBV19,TRBD1,-,CASSIDQGAFGNADTQYF,TGTGCCAGTAGTATAGACCAGGGGGCGTTCGGAAATGCAGATACGCAGTATTTT
TRBJ2-7,TRBV21-1,-,-,CASRRQISYEQYF,TGTGCCAGCAGACGACAGATCTCCTACGAGCAGTACTTC
TRBJ2-7,TRBV6-5,-,-,CASRPPSSREQYF,TGTGCCAGCAGACCCCCATCTTCTCGGGAGCAGTACTTC
TRBJ1-1,TRBV7-3,-,-,CASSSTGKSLKAFF,TGTGCCAGCAGCTCTACAGGGAAGTCTCTGAAAGCTTTCTTT
TRBJ1-1,TRBV9,-,-,CASSVPPHADTEAFF,TGTGCCAGCAGCGTCCCCCCCCACGCGGACACTGAAGCTTTCTTT
TRBJ2-1,TRBV28,-,-,CASSLPPQGPNEQFF,TGTGCCAGCAGTTTACCACCTCAGGGCCCCAATGAGCAGTTCTTC
TRBJ2-7,TRBV10-3,-,-,CAISRDSMTYEQYF,TGTGCCATCAGCAGGGATAGCATGACCTACGAGCAGTACTTC
TRBJ2-5,TRBV19,TRBD2,-,CASSIPGTRVGETQYF,TGTGCCAGTAGTATCCCCGGGACTAGAGTCGGAGAGACCCAGTACTTC
TRBJ1-4,TRBV18,-,-,CASSDGQPRSNEKLFF,TGTGCCAGCTCAGACGGACAGCCCAGGAGTAATGAAAAACTGTTTTTT
TRBJ1-1,TRBV6-2/TRBV6-3,-,-,CASSYKRYGGSTEAFF,TGTGCCAGCAGTTACAAGAGGTACGGGGGTTCCACTGAAGCTTTCTTT
TRBJ2-3,TRBV4-3,-,-,CASSQDDGAGWTDTQYF,TGCGCCAGCAGCCAAGATGATGGGGCCGGGTGGACAGATACGCAGTATTTT
TRBJ1-4,TRBV5-4,TRBD1,-,CASSLQQGANEKLFF,TGTGCCAGCAGCCTACAACAGGGGGCTAATGAAAAACTGTTTTTT
TRBJ2-1,TRBV28,-,few,CASSLFGRENEQFF,TGTGCCAGCAGTTTATTCGGGAGAGAGAATGAGCAGTTCTTC
TRBJ2-5,TRBV7-9,TRBD2,once,CASSLGLGGRETQYF,TGTGCCAGCAGCTTAGGCCTGGGCGGGAGAGAGACCCAGTACTTC
TRBJ2-1,TRBV28,TRBD2,-,CASTTSGIYNEQFF,TGTGCCAGCACGACTAGCGGTATCTACAATGAGCAGTTCTTC
TRBJ2-7,TRBV2,-,few,CATKWSDRGGEQYF,TGTGCCACCAAATGGTCCGACCGGGGTGGGGAGCAGTACTTC
TRBJ2-1,TRBV18,TRBD2,-,CASSPGTSGNRKEQFF,TGTGCCAGCTCACCCGGGACTAGCGGGAATCGGAAGGAGCAGTTCTTC
TRBJ2-4,TRBV29-1,TRBD1,-,CSVGPSGTGKQNIQYF,TGCAGCGTTGGTCCGTCCGGGACAGGGAAACAAAACATTCAGTACTTC
TRBJ1-4,TRBV7-9,-,few,CASSVYATNEKLFF,TGTGCCAGCAGCGTATATGCAACTAATGAAAAACTGTTTTTT
TRBJ2-1,TRBV18,-,-,CASSPLDRNEQFF,TGTGCCAGCTCACCCTTAGACAGAAATGAGCAGTTCTTC
TRBJ2-4,TRBV13,TRBD2,-,CASSPLGPGGIQYF,TGTGCCAGCAGCCCACTAGGGCCGGGAGGCATTCAGTACTTC
TRBJ2-5,TRBV28,-,once,CASSSGEETQYF,TGTGCCAGCAGTTCGGGAGAAGAGACCCAGTACTTC
TRBJ2-7,TRBV6-2/TRBV6-3,TRBD1,-,CASSLGGTGLKKTYEQYF,TGTGCCAGCAGCCTAGGAGGGACAGGGTTGAAAAAAACCTACGAGCAGTACTTC
TRBJ1-1,TRBV10-3,-,-,CAISEGALNTEAFF,TGTGCCATCAGTGAGGGGGCTCTGAACACTGAAGCTTTCTTT
TRBJ2-7,TRBV19,-,-,CASSPPGTLIYEQYF,TGTGCCAGTAGTCCCCCGGGGACTCTGATCTACGAGCAGTACTTC
TRBJ2-5,TRBV28,-,-,CASRLVGGTQYF,TGTGCCAGCAGGCTTGTGGGGGGGACCCAGTACTTC
TRBJ2-2,TRBV7-9,TRBD2,-,CATPPRQAASGRAGELFF,TGTGCCACCCCTCCCAGACAGGCGGCTAGCGGGAGGGCCGGGGAGCTGTTTTTT
TRBJ2-5,TRBV5-1,-,-,CASRTGGTGETQYF,TGCGCCAGCAGAACCGGTGGAACGGGGGAGACCCAGTACTTC
TRBJ2-7,TRBV29-1,-,-,CSVQGAISSYEQYF,TGCAGCGTTCAAGGGGCAATTAGCTCCTACGAGCAGTACTTC
TRBJ1-2,TRBV12-3/TRBV12-4,-,-,CASGQFNYGYTF,TGTGCAAGTGGACAGTTTAACTATGGCTACACCTTC
TRBJ2-1,TRBV15,-,few,CATSGSGEQFF,TGTGCCACCAGCGGTTCAGGGGAGCAGTTCTTC